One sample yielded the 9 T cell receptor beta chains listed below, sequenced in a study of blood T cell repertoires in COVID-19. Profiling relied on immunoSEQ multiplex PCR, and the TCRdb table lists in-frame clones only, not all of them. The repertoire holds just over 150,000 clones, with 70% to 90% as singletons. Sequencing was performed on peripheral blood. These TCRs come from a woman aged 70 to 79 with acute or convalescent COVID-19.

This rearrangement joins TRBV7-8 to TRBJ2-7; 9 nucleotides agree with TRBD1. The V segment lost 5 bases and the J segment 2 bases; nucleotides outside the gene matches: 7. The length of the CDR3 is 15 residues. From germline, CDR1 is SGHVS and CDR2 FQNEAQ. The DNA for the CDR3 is TGTGCCAGCAGCCCGCCGGGACAGGGCCCCTACGAGCAGTACGTC. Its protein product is CASSPPGQGPYEQYV.

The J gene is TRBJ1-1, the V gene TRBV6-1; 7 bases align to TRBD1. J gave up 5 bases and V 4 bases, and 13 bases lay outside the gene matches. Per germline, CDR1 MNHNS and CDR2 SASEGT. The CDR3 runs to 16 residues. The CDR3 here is CASSASRTGLRTEAFF. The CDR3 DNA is TGTGCCAGCAGTGCCTCAAGGACAGGACTTCGGACTGAAGCTTTCTTT.

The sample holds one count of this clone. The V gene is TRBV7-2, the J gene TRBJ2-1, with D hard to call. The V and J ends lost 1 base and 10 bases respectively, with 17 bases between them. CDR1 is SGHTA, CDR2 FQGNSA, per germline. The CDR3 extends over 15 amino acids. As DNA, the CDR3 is TGTGCCAGCAGCTTAGGGTCAGGCCATCCCGGAGAGCAGTTCTTC. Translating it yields CASSLGSGHPGEQFF.

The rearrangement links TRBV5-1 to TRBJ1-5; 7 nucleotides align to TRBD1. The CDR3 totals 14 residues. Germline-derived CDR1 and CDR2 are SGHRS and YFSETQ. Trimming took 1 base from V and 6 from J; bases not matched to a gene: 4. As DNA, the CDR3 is TGCGCCAGCAGCTTGATAGGGGGCAGTCAGCCCCAGCATTTT. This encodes CASSLIGGSQPQHF.

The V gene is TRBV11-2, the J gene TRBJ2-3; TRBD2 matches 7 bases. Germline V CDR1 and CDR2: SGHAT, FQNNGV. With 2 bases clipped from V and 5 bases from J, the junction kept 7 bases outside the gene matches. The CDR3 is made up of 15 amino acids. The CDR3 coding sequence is TGTGCCAGCAGCTTATCTGGCGGGGGTGTAGATACGCAGTATTTT. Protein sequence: CASSLSGGGVDTQYF.

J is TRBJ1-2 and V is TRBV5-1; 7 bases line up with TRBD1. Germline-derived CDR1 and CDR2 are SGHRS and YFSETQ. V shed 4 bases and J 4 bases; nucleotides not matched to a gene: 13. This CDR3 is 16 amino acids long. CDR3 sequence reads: CASSPFEPGQPYGYTF. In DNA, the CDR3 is TGCGCCAGCAGCCCATTCGAACCGGGACAGCCCTATGGCTACACCTTC.

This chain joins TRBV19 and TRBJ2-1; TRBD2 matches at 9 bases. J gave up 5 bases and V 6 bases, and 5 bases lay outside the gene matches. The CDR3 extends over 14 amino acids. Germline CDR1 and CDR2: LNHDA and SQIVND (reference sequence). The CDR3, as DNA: TGTGCCAGTAGATGGCGGGGGGGAGACAATGAGCAGTTCTTC. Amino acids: CASRWRGGDNEQFF. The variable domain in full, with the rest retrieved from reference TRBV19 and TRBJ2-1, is DGGITQSPKYLFRKEGQNVTLSCEQNLNHDAMYWYRQDPGQGLRLIYYSQIVNDFQKGDIAEGYSVSREKKESFPLTVTSAQKNPTAFYLCASRWRGGDNEQFFGPGTRLTVL.

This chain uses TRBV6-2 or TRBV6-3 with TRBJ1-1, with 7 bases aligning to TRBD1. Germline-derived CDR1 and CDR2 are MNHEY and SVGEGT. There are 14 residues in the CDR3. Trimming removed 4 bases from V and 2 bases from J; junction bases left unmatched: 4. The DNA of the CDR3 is TGTGCCAGCAGTTTCGACAGGGACAACACTGAAGCTTTCTTT. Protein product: CASSFDRDNTEAFF.

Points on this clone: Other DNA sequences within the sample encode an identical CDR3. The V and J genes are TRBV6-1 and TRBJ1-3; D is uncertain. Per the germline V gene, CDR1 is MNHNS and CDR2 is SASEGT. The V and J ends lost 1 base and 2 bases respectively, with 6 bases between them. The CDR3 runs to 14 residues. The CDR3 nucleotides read TGTGCCAGCAGTGAAGGGAGGGCTGGAAACACCATATATTTT. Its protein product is CASSEGRAGNTIYF.